The 24 T cell receptor beta chains below come from one sample, sequenced in a study of PD-1 blockade in classical Hodgkin lymphoma. Time point: cycle 4 day 1 (C4D1), after five to seven weeks of nivolumab. Each patient's relapse followed autologous stem cell transplantation, and brentuximab vedotin exposure varied. TCRdb's table, derived via immunoSEQ multiplex PCR, lists solely in-frame clones and lacks some. The sample gives approximately 96,000 clones, 85% to 95% of which show up once; less than 2% is in the top ten. This specimen was peripheral blood mononuclear cells (PBMCs), taken before the fourth cycle of nivolumab. These TCRs come from a human donor with classical Hodgkin lymphoma.

V and J are TRBV10-1 and TRBJ1-1, with 7 nucleotides matching TRBD1. The V and J ends lost 5 bases and 10 bases, in that order; junction bases with no gene match: 4. The CDR3 covers 11 residues. Looked up from germline, CDR1 is WNHNN and CDR2 is SYGVQD (reference sequence). CDR3 loop: CASSSTGRAFF. For the CDR3, the DNA is TGCGCCAGCAGTTCGACAGGGAGAGCTTTCTTT.

Turning to this clone: Other DNA sequences in the same sample also yield this CDR3. Written as DNA, the CDR3 is TGTGCCAGCAGTTACGGCGGGGGCTACACCTTC. It is translated as CASSYGGGYTF. The V call is TRBV6-5, the J call TRBJ1-2; no reliable D call. The V gene's germline CDR1 is MNHEY and CDR2 SVGAGI. V shed 2 bases and J shed 8 bases, with 6 bases lying between them. This CDR3 comprises 11 residues.

The chain couples TRBV5-1 to TRBJ1-4, with D possibly matching TRBD1 (6 bases). V dropped 0 bases and J dropped 8 bases, with 17 bases sitting between them. CDR3 length equals 16 residues. Germline V CDR1 and CDR2: SGHRS, YFSETQ. As DNA, the CDR3 is TGCGCCAGCAGCTTGGGCGGTGGACAGATTCCGGAAAAACTGTTTTTT. Protein product: CASSLGGGQIPEKLFF.

J is TRBJ2-1 and V is TRBV11-2; TRBD2 aligns across 10 bases. J was trimmed by 8 bases and V by 1 base; bases with no gene match: 5. Germline V lookup: CDR1 SGHAT, CDR2 FQNNGV. The CDR3 has 15 residues. The CDR3 nucleotides are TGTGCCAGCAGCTTAGGTTTCAGCGGGGGGGATGAGCAGTTCTTC. Its translation: CASSLGFSGGDEQFF.

The V gene is TRBV10-2, the J gene TRBJ2-5; TRBD1 agrees at 9 bases. There are 17 residues in the CDR3. V lost 1 base and J lost 4; bases outside the gene matches: 10. CDR1 and CDR2 (germline): WSHSY, SAAADI. The CDR3 coding sequence is TGCGCCAGCAGTGAGTACACCGGGACAGGGAGGGGAGAGACCCAGTACTTC. Its translation is CASSEYTGTGRGETQYF.

The chain is built from TRBV27 and TRBJ2-5, with D possibly being TRBD2 (6 bases). The J call is doubtful: the DNA matches TRBJ2-7 better. The germline V gene encodes CDR1 MNHEY and CDR2 SMNVEV (reference sequence). This CDR3 has 16 amino acids. CDR3 sequence (DNA): TGTGCCAGCAGCCCTTGGTCGGGGGACGGCTCCTACGAGCAGTACTTC. This encodes CASSPWSGDGSYEQYF.

The J gene is TRBJ2-7, the V gene TRBV15; D is possibly TRBD1 or TRBD2 (5 bases each). V was cut by 0 bases and J by 0 bases, with 15 bases left in between. The CDR3 has 17 residues. Germline CDR1 LNHNV, CDR2 YYDKDF (reference sequence). This chain's CDR3 is CATSRDSDSLYSYEQYF. The CDR3 DNA reads TGTGCCACCAGCAGAGATAGCGACAGCCTCTACTCCTACGAGCAGTACTTC.

The chain has TRBV7-9 and TRBJ2-3; no clear D. CDR3 length: 14 amino acids. Germline values: CDR1 SEHNR, CDR2 FQNEAQ (reference sequence). V was cut by 5 bases and J by 2 bases, with 11 bases left in between. The CDR3 is CASSKLGYTDTQYF. Here the CDR3 DNA reads TGTGCCAGCAGCAAGTTGGGGTACACAGATACGCAGTATTTT.

The rearrangement joins TRBV19 to TRBJ1-5, with TRBD1 matching 7 bases. The J segment lost 2 bases and the V segment lost 4 bases, leaving 5 bases of the junction unmatched. Germline values: CDR1 LNHDA, CDR2 SQIVND (reference sequence). This CDR3 region has 15 residues. CDR3 loop: CASSTSGGRNQPQHF. In nucleotides, the CDR3 is TGTGCCAGTAGTACCTCAGGGGGTCGCAATCAGCCCCAGCATTTT.

This chain uses TRBV25-1 with TRBJ2-5; TRBD1 or TRBD2 may be the D gene (5 bases each). The V end was cut by 7 bases, the J end by 6 bases, with 15 bases between. This CDR3 region has 13 residues. Germline lookup yields CDR1 MGHDK and CDR2 SYGVNS. The CDR3 spells CASTVGWDQTQYF. In DNA form, the CDR3 reads TGTGCCAGCACCGTAGGCTGGGACCAGACCCAGTACTTC.

The rearrangement uses TRBV25-1 and TRBJ2-7, with TRBD2 as a possible D gene (6 bases). CDR3 length: 15 residues. V lost 3 bases and J 4 bases, leaving 16 bases between the germline ends. Germline V CDR1 and CDR2: MGHDK, SYGVNS. The CDR3 DNA reads TGTGCCAGCAGTGACTGGAGGGAACCTCCTTACGAGCAGTACTTC. As protein: CASSDWREPPYEQYF.

Of note for this clone: Other DNA sequences in this specimen translate into the identical CDR3. This chain connects TRBV18 to TRBJ1-1, with TRBD1 matching over 9 bases. The germline CDR1 and CDR2 sequences are KGHSH and LQKENI. The V gene end was trimmed by 3 bases and the J gene end by 5 bases; junction bases not matched to a gene: 4. CDR3 length: 14 residues. CDR3 bases: TGTGCCAGCTCACCCGAGACAGGGGGAACTGAAGCTTTCTTT. It codes for CASSPETGGTEAFF. Full variable domain (rest looked up from reference TRBV18 and TRBJ1-1): NAGVMQNPRHLVRRRGQEARLRCSPMKGHSHVYWYRQLPEEGLKFMVYLQKENIIDESGMPKERFSAEFPKEGPSILRIQQVVRGDSAAYFCASSPETGGTEAFFGQGTRLTVV.

The chain carries TRBV12-5 and TRBJ2-5; D not resolved. Germline V gene sequence: CDR1 LGHNT, CDR2 FRNRAP. V was trimmed by 3 bases and J by 2 bases, leaving 7 bases between them. This CDR3 is 13 amino acids long. The CDR3 reads CASGFSGQETQYF. CDR3 DNA sequence: TGTGCTAGTGGTTTTAGTGGGCAAGAGACCCAGTACTTC. Full variable domain (rest looked up from reference TRBV12-5 and TRBJ2-5): DARVTQTPRHKVTEMGQEVTMRCQPILGHNTVFWYRQTMMQGLELLAYFRNRAPLDDSGMPKDRFSAEMPDATLATLKIQPSEPRDSAVYFCASGFSGQETQYFGPGTRLLVL.

V gene TRBV2 combines with J gene TRBJ2-7; D is tentatively TRBD1 or TRBD2 (5 bases each). This CDR3 spans 12 amino acids. The germline CDR1 and CDR2 sequences are SNHLY and FYNNEI. V lost 7 bases to trimming and J lost 2 bases, with 9 bases between them. Written as DNA, the CDR3 is TGTGCCAGCATTGAGGGGCCCTACGAGCAGTACTTC. Translation: CASIEGPYEQYF. The variable domain in full, completed from reference TRBV2 and TRBJ2-7, reads EPEVTQTPSHQVTQMGQEVILRCVPISNHLYFYWYRQILGQKVEFLVSFYNNEISEKSEIFDDQFSVERPDGSNFTLKIRSTKLEDSAMYFCASIEGPYEQYFGPGTRLTVT.

The rearrangement joins TRBV27 to TRBJ2-3; 8 bases line up with TRBD2. The V gene end was trimmed by 3 bases and the J gene end by 5 bases; junction bases not matched to a gene: 13. The CDR3 loop spans 17 amino acids. Per germline, CDR1 MNHEY and CDR2 SMNVEV (reference sequence). The chain's CDR3 is CASSFFPSGPTGDTQYF. The CDR3 region has the DNA TGTGCCAGCAGTTTTTTCCCTAGCGGGCCTACGGGAGATACGCAGTATTTT.

V and J are TRBV18 and TRBJ2-1, with 8 bases matching TRBD1. CDR1 is KGHSH, CDR2 LQKENI, per germline. There are 17 residues in the CDR3. The V gene end was trimmed by 4 bases and the J gene end by 4 bases; junction bases not matched to a gene: 12. For the CDR3, the DNA is TGTGCCAGCTCACTTGACAGGGGACACGACCTTTACAATGAGCAGTTCTTC. Residues: CASSLDRGHDLYNEQFF.

The rearrangement links TRBV9 to TRBJ2-1; a weak D match, TRBD1 (5 bases). V was clipped by 4 bases and J by 6 bases, with 11 bases between them. The germline V gene has CDR1 SGDLS and CDR2 YYNGEE. The CDR3 covers 13 residues. CDR3 in DNA: TGTGCCAGCAGCACGACAGTTCGCAATGAGCAGTTCTTC. As protein: CASSTTVRNEQFF.

This clone has only one observation. At one end, the junction sequence differs from germline, possibly due to a read error. The rearrangement joins TRBV7-7 to TRBJ2-5; the D gene could be TRBD1 or TRBD2 (5 bases each). The CDR3 is 17 residues long. The germline V gene encodes CDR1 SSHAT and CDR2 FNYEAQ (reference sequence). For the CDR3, the DNA is TGTGCTAGCAGTCAGTCAACCCCGGGACCAAGAGGGGAGACCCAGTACTTC. It translates to CASSQSTPGPRGETQYF.

The chain joins TRBV11-3 to TRBJ2-3, with 7 bases lining up with TRBD2. V lost 1 base and J lost 2; bases outside the gene matches: 3. From germline, CDR1 is SGHNT and CDR2 YENEEA. The CDR3 has 15 residues. CDR3 in amino acids: CASSLGLAVTDTQYF. CDR3 DNA: TGTGCCAGCAGCTTAGGACTAGCTGTCACAGATACGCAGTATTTT. Combining the CDR3 with reference TRBV11-3 and TRBJ2-3 gives the whole variable domain EAGVVQSPRYKIIEKKQPVAFWCNPISGHNTLYWYLQNLGQGPELLIRYENEEAVDDSQLPKDRFSAERLKGVDSTLKIQPAELGDSAVYLCASSLGLAVTDTQYFGPGTRLTVL.

J is TRBJ1-1 and V is TRBV28, with D unclear. The CDR3 loop spans 14 amino acids. Trimming cost V 6 bases and J 1 base, with 12 bases left between them. Looked up from germline, CDR1 is MDHEN and CDR2 is SYDVKM. The CDR3 loop reads CASSPGGPNTEAFF. For the CDR3, the DNA is TGTGCCAGCAGCCCTGGTGGGCCGAACACTGAAGCTTTCTTT.

V is TRBV7-8 and J is TRBJ2-2, with D possibly being TRBD1 (6 bases). The germline gives CDR1 SGHVS, CDR2 FQNEAQ. Trimming pared 10 bases from V and 4 bases from J, leaving 19 bases between. The CDR3 extends over 15 amino acids. The chain's CDR3 is CANSRIGGRTGELFF. CDR3 bases: TGTGCCAACTCTCGAATAGGGGGTCGCACCGGGGAGCTGTTTTTT.

This clone was counted a single time. The CDR3 loop is CASSQEDRNFANSYNEQFF. Here the CDR3 DNA reads TGTGCCAGCAGCCAAGAAGACCGCAACTTCGCGAACTCCTACAATGAGCAGTTCTTC. The V call is TRBV14, the J call TRBJ2-1, with D uncertain. From germline, CDR1 is SGHDN and CDR2 FVKESK. CDR3 length equals 19 residues. V was cut by 0 bases and J by 0 bases, with 18 bases left in between.

This chain links TRBV11-2 with TRBJ1-4; D remains ambiguous. The CDR3 contains 15 residues. V was shortened by 2 bases and J by 0 bases, with 7 bases between the two germline ends. Germline V gene sequence: CDR1 SGHAT, CDR2 FQNNGV. The CDR3 loop reads CASSLRVATNEKLFF. DNA for the CDR3: TGTGCCAGCAGCTTACGGGTTGCAACTAATGAAAAACTGTTTTTT.

This chain joins TRBV6-1 and TRBJ2-7; D is ambiguous. Germline assignment: CDR1 MNHNS and CDR2 SASEGT. V was shortened by 1 base and J by 4 bases, with 5 bases between the two germline ends. The CDR3 contains 12 residues. The CDR3 loop reads CASSEGQYEQYF. CDR3 nucleotide sequence: TGTGCCAGCAGTGAAGGGCAGTACGAGCAGTACTTC.